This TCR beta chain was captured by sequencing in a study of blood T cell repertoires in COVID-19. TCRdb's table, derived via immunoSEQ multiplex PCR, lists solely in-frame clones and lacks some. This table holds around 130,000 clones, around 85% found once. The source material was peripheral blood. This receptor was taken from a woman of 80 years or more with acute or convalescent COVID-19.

CDR3 region: CASSFSYDEKLFF. The CDR3 DNA reads TGTGCCAGCAGCTTCTCGTATGATGAAAAACTGTTTTTT. The rearrangement joins TRBV5-8 to TRBJ1-4, with D uncertain. Trimming shortened V by 2 bases and J by 6 bases, and 8 bases separated the two germline ends. The CDR3 length is 13 residues. Germline assignment: CDR1 SGHTS and CDR2 YDEGEE.